This TCR beta chain was recovered during a study of blood T cell repertoires in COVID-19. The overall study: The origin of the acute and convalescent COVID-19 samples was the United States, Italy and Spain.

TCRdb's copy holds only in-frame clones and misses some; the assay was immunoSEQ multiplex PCR. Among roughly 360,000 clones, around 89% were seen once, and the ten largest hold around 0.95%. Trimming at V came to 1 base and at J to 2 bases, leaving 1 base not matched to a gene. Germline CDR1 MDHEN, CDR2 SYDVKM. CDR3 length equals 14 residues. The material sequenced was PBMCs or T cells enriched from blood (not recorded which). This clonotype was sampled from a woman in her twenties or thirties with acute COVID-19. The chain carries TRBV28 and TRBJ1-2; 7 bases align to TRBD1. The CDR3: CASSLSGGNYGYTF. DNA of the CDR3: TGTGCCAGCAGTTTATCAGGGGGGAACTATGGCTACACCTTC.